One sample yielded the 16 T cell receptor beta chains listed below, sequenced in a study of OX40 agonist ivuxolimab in advanced cancers. TCRdb's copy holds only in-frame clones and misses some; the assay was immunoSEQ multiplex PCR. The sample holds 15,000 to 25,000 clones; approximately 91% are singletons and the top ten take 40% to 55%. The sequenced sample was CD4+ or CD8+ T cells sorted from blood, obtained in a trial of the OX40 agonist ivuxolimab. These receptors were obtained from an adult with an advanced solid tumor such as melanoma, head and neck, liver or kidney cancer.

The chain joins TRBV9 to TRBJ2-5, with unresolved D. V lost 2 bases, J lost 2 bases, and 10 bases lay in between. Germline V CDR1 and CDR2: SGDLS, YYNGEE. This CDR3 region has 14 residues. DNA of the CDR3: TGTGCCAGCAGCGTTGAAGTGGAGCAAGAGACCCAGTACTTC. Residues: CASSVEVEQETQYF.

V and J are TRBV11-3 and TRBJ2-7; 8 nucleotides agree with TRBD1. CDR3 length equals 13 residues. In germline, CDR1 is SGHNT, CDR2 YENEEA. V shed 5 bases, J shed 1 base, and the junction held 1 base outside the gene matches. The CDR3 loop reads CASSDRGSYEQYF. The CDR3 coding sequence is TGTGCCAGCAGCGACAGGGGTTCCTACGAGCAGTACTTC.

The chain's CDR3 is CASSGGPYEQYF. CDR3 sequence (DNA): TGTGCCAGCAGTGGGGGACCCTACGAGCAGTACTTC. The chain uses TRBV28 and TRBJ2-7; either TRBD1 or TRBD2 may fit D (5 bases each). Trimming left V 5 bases short and J 2 bases short, with 7 bases between. The CDR3 is 12 residues long. Germline values: CDR1 MDHEN, CDR2 SYDVKM.

The chain combines TRBV4-2 with TRBJ2-1; TRBD1 might be the D (5 bases). Between the trimmed V and J ends, which lost 0 bases and 6 bases, there was a span of 15 bases. The germline CDR1 and CDR2 sequences are LGHNA and YNFKEQ. The CDR3 contains 16 residues. For the CDR3, the DNA is TGTGCCAGCAGCCAAGATTGGCAGGGTTCGGGCAATGAGCAGTTCTTC. Translating gives CASSQDWQGSGNEQFF.

The genes are TRBV6-4 and TRBJ2-5; D possibly corresponds to TRBD1 (5 bases). Trimming took 5 bases from V and 2 from J, leaving 12 bases between them. The CDR3 is 14 residues long. Per germline, CDR1 MRHNA and CDR2 SNTAGT. The DNA of the CDR3 is TGTGCCAGCAGTAGGTTGAGACAGCAAGAGACCCAGTACTTC. It encodes CASSRLRQQETQYF.

The chain employs TRBV4-1 and TRBJ2-7; 9 bases fit TRBD1. Germline-derived CDR1 and CDR2 are MGHRA and YSYEKL. Losses at the gene ends were 5 bases for V and 3 bases for J; bases not matched to a gene: 8. CDR3 size: 15 residues. The CDR3 sequence is CASSSRTGQGYEQYF. CDR3 sequence (DNA): TGCGCCAGCAGCTCCCGAACGGGACAGGGCTACGAGCAGTACTTC.

In this sample, this clone turned up once. DNA for the CDR3: TGTGCCAGCAGCCGAAGTCTAGGGAATGAGCAGTTCTTC. This gives the protein CASSRSLGNEQFF. V is TRBV6-5 and J is TRBJ2-1; D gene ambiguous. The CDR3 is 13 amino acids. Germline V lookup: CDR1 MNHEY, CDR2 SVGAGI. Trimming took off 6 bases at V and 7 bases at J, with 13 bases between the two ends.

The CDR3 DNA reads TGCGCCAGCAGCCAAGATTGGCACTCCTACGAGCAGTACTTC. Translated: CASSQDWHSYEQYF. The rearrangement uses TRBV4-3 and TRBJ2-7, with unresolved D. The CDR3 has 14 residues. The germline gives CDR1 LGHNA, CDR2 YSLEER. V lost 0 bases and J 0 bases, leaving 6 bases between the germline ends.

The chain uses TRBV28 and TRBJ2-7; a possible D gene is TRBD2 (6 bases). The ends were cut back, 5 bases at V and 2 bases at J, with 13 bases in the middle. Looked up from germline, CDR1 is MDHEN and CDR2 is SYDVKM. This CDR3 contains 14 residues. The CDR3 coding sequence is TGTGCCAGCAGTATAGCGGAAACGGCCTACGAGCAGTACTTC. Residues: CASSIAETAYEQYF.

V and J are TRBV7-9 and TRBJ1-2; D is perhaps TRBD1 (5 bases). The length of the CDR3 is 17 residues. Germline values: CDR1 SEHNR, CDR2 FQNEAQ (reference sequence). V lost 0 bases and J lost 0, with 14 bases in between. The chain's CDR3 is CASSLALVGGPNYGYTF. Here the CDR3 DNA reads TGTGCCAGCAGCTTAGCGCTGGTGGGGGGACCTAACTATGGCTACACCTTC.

The gene calls are TRBV28 and TRBJ2-4; 15 positions match TRBD2. The CDR3 has 18 amino acids. The V gene's germline CDR1 is MDHEN and CDR2 SYDVKM. With 8 bases clipped from V and 0 bases from J, the junction kept 8 bases outside the gene matches. CDR3 residues: CASAGLGLAGGAKNIQYF. The CDR3 nucleotides read TGTGCCAGCGCGGGCTTGGGACTAGCGGGAGGAGCCAAAAACATTCAGTACTTC.

The chain uses TRBV7-8 and TRBJ2-1, with TRBD1 matching over 7 bases. The CDR3 sequence is 14 residues long. Germline lookup yields CDR1 SGHVS and CDR2 FQNEAQ. V dropped 5 bases and J dropped 5; count of bases not matched to a gene: 6. This CDR3 reads CASSPTGTHNEQFF. The CDR3 region has the DNA TGTGCCAGCAGCCCGACAGGGACACACAATGAGCAGTTCTTC.

This chain connects TRBV28 to TRBJ2-2; 10 positions match TRBD2. Trimming cost V 1 base and J 7 bases; bases outside gene matches: 3. Germline V gene data show CDR1 as MDHEN and CDR2 as SYDVKM. The CDR3 has 15 residues. The DNA for the CDR3 is TGTGCCAGCAGTTTATCTAGCGGGAGCATCGGGGAGCTGTTTTTT. Translating gives CASSLSSGSIGELFF.

The gene calls are TRBV7-2 and TRBJ2-3; D gene ambiguous. V was pared by 6 bases and J by 2 bases, with 15 bases between. The CDR3 length is 15 residues. The germline V gene has CDR1 SGHTA and CDR2 FQGNSA. This CDR3 is CASSPGRWNTDTQYF. In DNA, the CDR3 is TGTGCCAGCAGTCCCGGGCGATGGAACACAGATACGCAGTATTTT. Filled out from reference TRBV7-2 and TRBJ2-3, the complete variable domain reads GAGVSQSPSNKVTEKGKDVELRCDPISGHTALYWYRQSLGQGLEFLIYFQGNSAPDKSGLPSDRFSAERTGGSVSTLTIQRTQQEDSAVYLCASSPGRWNTDTQYFGPGTRLTVL.

This clone came up a few times. The rearrangement uses TRBV28 and TRBJ1-4, with TRBD1 identical over 9 bases. The V gene end was trimmed by 8 bases and the J gene end by 7 bases; junction bases not matched to a gene: 11. CDR1 is MDHEN, CDR2 SYDVKM, per germline. CDR3 length: 15 residues. CDR3 loop: CASLSRQGVGEKLFF. Written as DNA, the CDR3 is TGTGCCAGCCTTTCAAGACAGGGGGTGGGTGAAAAACTGTTTTTT.

To note about this clone: The junction does not match germline at one end; this may be a read error. The gene calls are TRBV10-3 and TRBJ2-7, with unresolved D. CDR1 ENHRY and CDR2 SYGVKD come from the germline V gene. This CDR3 is built from 13 residues. The CDR3 coding sequence is TGTGCCAGCAGTTACAATCGGAAATACGAGCAGTACTTC. Its protein is CASSYNRKYEQYF.